This T cell receptor (beta chain) was observed in a study of OX40 agonist ivuxolimab in advanced cancers. As for the study in general: The diagnoses of dose-escalation patients were hepatocellular carcinoma, melanoma, renal cell or head and neck cancer.

This clone was seen a handful of times. Antigen specificity is unknown. Samples of blood were obtained at baseline, on cycle 4 day 1, and on cycle 7 day 1. Profiling relied on immunoSEQ multiplex PCR, and the TCRdb table lists in-frame clones only, not all of them. The table has approximately 100,000 clones, 90% seen once. Study findings and constraints: At 0.1 to 3.0 mg/kg and by week 6, clonal expansion occurred in CD4+ and CD8+ blood T cells. Averaged across samples, CD8+ T cells carried more expanded clones than CD4+ did.

The J segment lost 3 bases and the V segment lost 5 bases, leaving 11 bases of the junction unmatched. There are 17 residues in the CDR3. Looked up from germline, CDR1 is SGHDN and CDR2 is FVKESK. The source of this sequence is an adult with an advanced solid tumor such as melanoma, head and neck, liver or kidney cancer. V is TRBV14 and J is TRBJ2-7, with TRBD2 matching 12 bases. The material was CD4+ or CD8+ T cells sorted from blood, obtained in a trial of the OX40 agonist ivuxolimab. This CDR3 reads CASSTRRTSGENYEQYF. The CDR3 DNA reads as TGTGCCAGCAGCACCCGACGGACTAGCGGGGAGAACTACGAGCAGTACTTC.